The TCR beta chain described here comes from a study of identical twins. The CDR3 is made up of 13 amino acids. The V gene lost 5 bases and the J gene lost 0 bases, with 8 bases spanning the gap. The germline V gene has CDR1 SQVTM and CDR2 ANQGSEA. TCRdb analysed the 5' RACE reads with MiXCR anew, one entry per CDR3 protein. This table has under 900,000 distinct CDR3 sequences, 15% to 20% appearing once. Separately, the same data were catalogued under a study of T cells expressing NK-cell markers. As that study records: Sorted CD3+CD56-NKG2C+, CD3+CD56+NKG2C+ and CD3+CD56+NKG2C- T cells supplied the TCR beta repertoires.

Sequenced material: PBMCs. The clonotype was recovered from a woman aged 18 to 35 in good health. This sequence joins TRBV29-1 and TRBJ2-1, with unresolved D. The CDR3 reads CSVTESSYNEQFF. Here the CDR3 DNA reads TGCAGCGTTACCGAAAGCTCCTACAATGAGCAGTTCTTC.